Detailed here is one T cell receptor (beta chain). The antigen is unknown. These data originate in a study of OX40 agonist ivuxolimab in advanced cancers. Study-level points and caveats: Researchers report that CD8+ T cells had, on average, more expanded clones than CD4+. At 0.1 to 3.0 mg/kg, clonal expansion of CD4+ and CD8+ blood T cells had occurred by week 6.

The CDR3 is made up of 17 amino acids. Deletions cut 3 bases from V and 3 bases from J, with 18 bases between. Germline assignment: CDR1 SGDLS and CDR2 YYNGEE. Libraries were prepared by immunoSEQ multiplex PCR; TCRdb keeps only in-frame clonotypes and omits some of them. This sample has under 95,000 clones, with about 83% found just once. The rearrangement uses TRBV9 and TRBJ2-2; maybe TRBD1 (5 bases). Source: CD4+ or CD8+ T cells sorted from blood, taken in a trial of the OX40 agonist ivuxolimab. The TCR sequence derives from an adult with an advanced solid tumor such as melanoma, head and neck, liver or kidney cancer. CDR3 in amino acids: CASSDLGPGIYTGELFF. For the CDR3, the DNA is TGTGCCAGCAGCGACCTAGGTCCAGGGATTTACACCGGGGAGCTGTTTTTT.